This T cell receptor (beta chain) was observed in a study of blood T cell repertoires in COVID-19. About the study: The United States, Italy and Spain were the sources of the acute and convalescent COVID-19 samples. T cells, B-cell-depleted T cells, or PBMCs supplied cDNA or gDNA.

The table came from immunoSEQ multiplex PCR; TCRdb's copy has only in-frame clones and leaves some out. The sample shows 200,000 to 300,000 clones, 70% to 90% of them seen only once. This clone has a single count. The receptor was derived from a man aged 45-65 years with acute or convalescent COVID-19. The sequenced sample was peripheral blood.

The CDR3 sequence is CASSSQGKYSPLHF. The DNA of the CDR3 is TGCGCCAGCAGTTCACAGGGTAAATATTCACCCCTCCACTTT. V is TRBV23-1 and J is TRBJ1-6, with D possibly matching TRBD1 (6 bases). TRBV23-1 is assigned to the ORF class and has an uncertain function. V was pared by 5 bases and J by 8 bases, with 13 bases between. The CDR3 consists of 14 residues.